The 2 T cell receptor beta chains in this list originate from one sample, sequenced in a study of T cell responses to AZD1222 COVID-19 vaccine (dated by TCRdb to about 2021). The sample's time point, from its label and the paper: about 28 days (+/-7) after the second vaccine dose. The method was the immunoSEQ multiplex PCR assay. Imported from immuneACCESS, the table was reduced by TCRdb to in-frame sequences with V and J called. These copies leave out some clones; in studies compared against another copy, an unresolved V gene accounts for under half, and the cause of the remainder is not known. The sample table contains 120,000 or so clones; only one count was recorded for approximately 94% of them. Approximately 5% of the sample is held by the ten biggest clonotypes. Sequences were derived from peripheral blood, sampled 28 days after the second AZD1222 dose. These receptors all come from an adult who received the AZD1222 COVID-19 vaccine.

The chain has TRBV27 and TRBJ2-2; a weak D match, TRBD1 (6 bases). Germline-derived CDR1 and CDR2 are MNHEY and SMNVEV (reference sequence). This CDR3 is built from 15 residues. V was cut by 8 bases and J by 2 bases, with 15 bases left in between. CDR3 DNA sequence: TGTGCCAGCGGAACCCGGGACACCAACACCGGGGAGCTGTTTTTT. Encoded protein: CASGTRDTNTGELFF.

The chain recombines TRBV15 with TRBJ2-5; weak D call: TRBD1 (6 bases). Per the germline V gene, CDR1 is LNHNV and CDR2 is YYDKDF (reference sequence). Trimming stripped 5 bases from V and 7 bases from J, with 17 bases between. This CDR3 is built from 14 residues. The CDR3 loop is CATSVQGSRGTQYF. In nucleotides, the CDR3 is TGTGCCACCAGCGTGCAGGGTTCCAGGGGGACCCAGTACTTC.